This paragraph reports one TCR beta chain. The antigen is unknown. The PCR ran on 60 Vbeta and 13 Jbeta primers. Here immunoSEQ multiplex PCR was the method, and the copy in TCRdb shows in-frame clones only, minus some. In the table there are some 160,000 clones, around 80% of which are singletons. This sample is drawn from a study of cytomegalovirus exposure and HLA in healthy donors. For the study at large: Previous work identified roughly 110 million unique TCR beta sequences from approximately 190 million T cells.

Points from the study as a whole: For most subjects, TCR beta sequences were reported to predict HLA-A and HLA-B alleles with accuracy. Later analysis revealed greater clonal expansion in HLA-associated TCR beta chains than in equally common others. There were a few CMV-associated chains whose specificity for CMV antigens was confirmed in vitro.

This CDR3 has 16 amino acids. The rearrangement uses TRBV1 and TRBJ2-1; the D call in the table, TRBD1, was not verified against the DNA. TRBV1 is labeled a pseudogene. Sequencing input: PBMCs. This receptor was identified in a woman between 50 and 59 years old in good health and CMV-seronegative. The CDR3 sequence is CTSSFPSGFVDNEQFF. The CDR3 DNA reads TGCACCAGCAGCTTCCCATCAGGGTTTGTCGACAATGAGCAGTTCTTC.